This passage covers 27 T cell receptor beta chains from one sample sequenced in a study of T cells in Graves' hyperthyroidism and ophthalmopathy. Amplification of TCR beta CDR3 regions used RNA as the template. HTBI primers drove first-round RT-PCR of the TCR CDR3. TCRdb re-called the multiplex PCR reads through MiXCR, storing one row per CDR3 protein. The data contain hundreds of thousands of distinct CDR3 sequences, more than 15% of them seen just once; the ten biggest clones take up around 3.5%. The specimen was blood. Receptors were obtained from a woman between 40 and 50 years old with Graves' ophthalmopathy.

CDR3 residues: CASSRGTPELSYTF. The CDR3 DNA sequence: TGTGCCAGCAGCCGGGGGACGCCAGAGTTGAGCTACACCTTC. The chain couples TRBV6-1 to TRBJ1-2; D might be TRBD1 (5 bases). This CDR3 is built from 14 residues. Germline CDR1 reads MNHNS; CDR2 reads SASEGT. V was trimmed by 6 bases and J by 9 bases, leaving 20 bases between them.

The sample holds one count of this clonotype. This may arise from a read error, as a much more abundant clone is one base away. The genes are TRBV30 and TRBJ1-1, with a weak D call TRBD1 (5 bases). Germline V CDR1 and CDR2: GTSNPN, SVGIG (reference sequence). The CDR3 length is 11 residues. Written as DNA, the CDR3 is TGTGCCTGGAGTGAAGGGGCTGAAGCTTCCTTT. Its protein product is CAWSEGAEASF.

This clonotype came up a few times. The chain couples TRBV9 to TRBJ2-7; D not resolved. Trimming removed 0 bases at V and 2 bases at J, with 9 bases between. The CDR3 has 14 residues. Germline lookup yields CDR1 SGDLS and CDR2 YYNGEE. The CDR3 bases are TGTGCCAGCAGCGTAGCGGCTCATCCCTACGAGCAGTACTTC. Translation gives CASSVAAHPYEQYF.

This clonotype was counted a few times. The chain is built from TRBV29-1 and TRBJ2-1; 7 bases are shared with TRBD1. CDR3 size: 12 residues. Per the germline V gene, CDR1 is SQVTM and CDR2 is ANQGSEA. Trimming at V came to 5 bases and at J to 12 bases, leaving 10 bases not matched to a gene. CDR3 amino acids: CSVTTGPPRQFF. CDR3 coding DNA: TGCAGCGTTACGACAGGGCCTCCACGGCAGTTCTTC.

The V and J genes are TRBV27 and TRBJ1-5; 8 positions match TRBD1. The CDR3 runs 17 residues. V gave up 3 bases and J gave up 0 bases; unmatched junction bases: 7. CDR1 is MNHEY, CDR2 SMNVEV, per germline (reference sequence). The CDR3 is CASSFGTGVYSNQPQHF. CDR3 nucleotide sequence: TGTGCCAGCAGTTTCGGGACAGGTGTATATAGCAATCAGCCCCAGCATTTT.

The J gene is TRBJ1-1, the V gene TRBV28; D gene unclear. The ends were cut back, 10 bases at V and 4 bases at J, with 16 bases in the middle. The length of the CDR3 is 13 residues. Germline V gene lookup returns CDR1 MDHEN and CDR2 SYDVKM. CDR3 residues: CATIEGVGTEAFF. The DNA of the CDR3 is TGTGCCACCATTGAGGGAGTGGGCACTGAAGCTTTCTTT.

The chain employs TRBV2 and TRBJ1-6, with TRBD1 as a possible D gene (5 bases). Between the trimmed V and J ends, which lost 0 bases and 11 bases, there was a span of 11 bases. CDR1 is SNHLY and CDR2 is FYNNEI in the germline V gene. There are 14 residues in the CDR3. CDR3 DNA: TGTGCCAGCAGTGAAGCTCAGGGTTTTCCACCCCTCCACTTT. Its translation: CASSEAQGFPPLHF.

The V gene is TRBV11-2, the J gene TRBJ1-2, with D possibly being TRBD1 (5 bases). CDR3 length equals 16 residues. Germline lookup yields CDR1 SGHAT and CDR2 FQNNGV. Trimming left V 4 bases short and J 7 bases short, with 22 bases between. In DNA, the CDR3 is TGTGCCAGCAGCTCACTCAAAGGGGATCGGGGGATTGGCTACACCTTC. Translated, it gives CASSSLKGDRGIGYTF.

This clonotype came up a few times. V is TRBV3-1 and J is TRBJ2-2; no definite D call. Germline CDR1 and CDR2: LGHDT and YNNKEL (reference sequence). This CDR3 is built from 17 residues. V lost 5 bases, J lost 1 base, and 17 bases lay in between. For the CDR3, the DNA is TGTGCCAGCAGCTACGGACCGGAACGAAGGAACACCGGGGAGCTGTTTTTT. Its protein is CASSYGPERRNTGELFF.

This clonotype was counted between two and nine times. CDR3 sequence (DNA): TGTGCCTGGAGATATAAGGACTTTATGGGTGGCTACACCTTC. Translating gives CAWRYKDFMGGYTF. The chain is built from TRBV30 and TRBJ1-2; D is undetermined. Germline-derived CDR1 and CDR2 are GTSNPN and SVGIG (reference sequence). This CDR3 spans 14 amino acids. With 3 bases removed from V and 7 bases from J, the gap between germline ends came to 18 bases.

Many counts were recorded for this clonotype. The chain employs TRBV12-3 or TRBV12-4 and TRBJ1-5, with 8 bases lining up with TRBD1. V lost 6 bases, J lost 4 bases, and 8 bases stayed unmatched. This CDR3 contains 15 residues. The CDR3 loop is CASRYGQGKNQPQHF. CDR3 DNA: TGTGCCAGCAGATATGGACAGGGTAAAAATCAGCCCCAGCATTTT.

This clonotype has only a few counts. This chain links TRBV6-2 or TRBV6-3 with TRBJ1-2; no definite D call. Germline V CDR1 and CDR2: MNHEY, SVGEGT. There are 14 residues in the CDR3. V was trimmed by 4 bases and J by 5 bases, leaving 14 bases between them. CDR3: CASSSPRAGYGYTF. CDR3 sequence (DNA): TGTGCCAGCAGTTCCCCGAGAGCGGGGTATGGCTACACCTTC.

This clonotype was seen repeatedly, ten times or more. V gene TRBV20-1 combines with J gene TRBJ2-7; D is undetermined. The germline V gene encodes CDR1 DFQATT and CDR2 SNEGSKA (reference sequence). This CDR3 region has 15 residues. Trimming took 0 bases from V and 2 from J, leaving 14 bases between them. CDR3 nucleotides: TGCAGTGCTAGAGAAGGTCTCGGGTTTGCCTACGAGCAGTACTTC. Protein sequence: CSAREGLGFAYEQYF.

The CDR3 sequence is CASSYDRGYEQFF. CDR3 bases: TGCGCCAGCAGCTACGACAGGGGGTATGAGCAGTTCTTC. This chain uses TRBV5-1 with TRBJ2-1, with 9 bases that match TRBD1. CDR1 and CDR2 from the germline V gene are SGHRS and YFSETQ. The trim removed 3 bases at V and 8 bases at J, leaving 3 bases unmatched. The CDR3 totals 13 residues. The variable domain in full, with the rest retrieved from reference TRBV5-1 and TRBJ2-1, is KAGVTQTPRYLIKTRGQQVTLSCSPISGHRSVSWYQQTPGQGLQFLFEYFSETQRNKGNFPGRFSGRQFSNSRSEMNVSTLELGDSALYLCASSYDRGYEQFFGPGTRLTVL.

This chain connects TRBV25-1 to TRBJ2-5; D is uncertain. V was trimmed by 8 bases and J by 4 bases, leaving 11 bases between them. The CDR3 has 12 amino acids. CDR1 is MGHDK and CDR2 is SYGVNS in the germline V gene. Here the CDR3 reads CASSDPIETQYF. The CDR3 DNA is TGTGCCAGCTCGGACCCTATAGAGACCCAGTACTTC.

This clonotype came up many times. The V gene is TRBV7-3, the J gene TRBJ1-1, with D unclear. The ends were cut back, 6 bases at V and 6 bases at J, with 14 bases in the middle. The CDR3 sequence is 13 residues long. Germline values: CDR1 SGHTA, CDR2 FQGTGA. The CDR3 loop is CASSLQREAEAFF. CDR3 bases: TGTGCCAGCAGTTTACAGAGAGAGGCTGAAGCTTTCTTT.

This clonotype was seen at least ten times. This chain links TRBV5-1 with TRBJ2-5, with a weak D call TRBD2 (6 bases). Germline V gives CDR1 SGHRS, CDR2 YFSETQ. V lost 4 bases and J 4 bases, leaving 14 bases between the germline ends. The CDR3 length is 14 residues. The CDR3 spells CASSDLAEIETQYF. CDR3 bases: TGCGCCAGCAGCGATTTAGCGGAGATAGAGACCCAGTACTTC.

This chain connects TRBV7-8 to TRBJ2-6; D is unresolved. From germline, CDR1 is SGHVS and CDR2 FQNEAQ. The CDR3 contains 15 residues. V lost 2 bases and J lost 0, with 5 bases in between. CDR3 DNA sequence: TGTGCCAGCAGCTTACTCCGCTCTGGGGCCAACGTCCTGACTTTC. Protein sequence: CASSLLRSGANVLTF.

The chain uses TRBV20-1 and TRBJ2-7; D is uncertain. Trimming took 5 bases from V and 6 from J, leaving 11 bases between them. The CDR3 has 11 amino acids. Germline-derived CDR1 and CDR2 are DFQATT and SNEGSKA (reference sequence). The CDR3 DNA reads TGCAGTGCTTCTCAGTTGGCCGAGCAGTACTTC. The encoded protein is CSASQLAEQYF.

The V and J genes are TRBV12-3 or TRBV12-4 and TRBJ1-1; tentative D call: TRBD1 (5 bases). The ends were cut back, 3 bases at V and 0 bases at J, with 11 bases in the middle. The CDR3 consists of 15 residues. CDR3 in DNA: TGTGCCAGCAGTTTGGGCAGGGTGGTGAACACTGAAGCTTTCTTT. Protein: CASSLGRVVNTEAFF.

This clonotype was counted a few times. The V call is TRBV7-9, the J call TRBJ1-1, with D possibly matching TRBD1 (6 bases). The CDR3 extends over 14 amino acids. Per germline, CDR1 SEHNR and CDR2 FQNEAQ (reference sequence). Trimming took 5 bases from V and 1 from J, leaving 11 bases between them. CDR3 region: CASSPGAGNTEAFF. In DNA form, the CDR3 reads TGTGCCAGCAGCCCGGGGGCTGGGAACACTGAAGCTTTCTTT.

Notes on this clonotype: Since a much larger clone is just one base distant, this may be a read error. The genes are TRBV6-1 and TRBJ1-1; D is uncertain. Germline-derived CDR1 and CDR2 are MNHNS and SASEGT. The CDR3 covers 14 residues. This CDR3 reads CGSSLLRANTEAFF. The CDR3 DNA reads TGTGGCAGCAGCCTACTCCGGGCCAACACTGAAGCTTTCTTT.

About this clonotype itself: This may come from a read error, since a much larger clone is one base off. The gene calls are TRBV3-1 and TRBJ2-1; 8 bases agree with TRBD2. The CDR3 consists of 15 residues. Looked up from germline, CDR1 is LGHDT and CDR2 is YNNKEL (reference sequence). The CDR3 spells CASSPRRGGYNEQLF. CDR3 nucleotide sequence: TGTGCCAGCAGCCCTCGCCGGGGGGGGTACAATGAGCAGCTCTTC.

The chain carries TRBV7-9 and TRBJ1-1; D call uncertain. V dropped 1 base and J dropped 1 base, with 10 bases sitting between them. Germline CDR1 reads SEHNR; CDR2 reads FQNEAQ (reference sequence). CDR3 length: 15 residues. CDR3 amino acids: CASSLVPGTNTEAFF. CDR3 in DNA: TGTGCCAGCAGCTTAGTACCGGGAACGAACACTGAAGCTTTCTTT.

There are a few counts of this clonotype. The V call is TRBV20-1, the J call TRBJ2-7, with TRBD2 as a possible D gene (7 bases). The CDR3 sequence is 12 residues long. V was cut by 6 bases and J by 3 bases, with 12 bases left in between. Germline V CDR1 and CDR2: DFQATT, SNEGSKA (reference sequence). As DNA, the CDR3 is TGCAGTGCAAAGAGGGGGGGCTACGAGCAGTACTTC. It specifies CSAKRGGYEQYF.

This clonotype turned up a few times. The V and J genes are TRBV7-9 and TRBJ1-4; D unclear. Germline CDR1 and CDR2: SEHNR and FQNEAQ (reference sequence). Trimming removed 1 base at V and 8 bases at J, with 11 bases between. This CDR3 spans 14 amino acids. In nucleotides, the CDR3 is TGTGCCAGCAGCTTAGAAGGCCTCTGGGAAAAACTGTTTTTT. It encodes CASSLEGLWEKLFF.

This clonotype was detected ten times or more. J is TRBJ2-5 and V is TRBV7-9; TRBD1 matches 9 bases. Per germline, CDR1 SEHNR and CDR2 FQNEAQ (reference sequence). The CDR3 runs 15 residues. The junction had 8 bases not matched to a gene; V was cut back by 4 bases and J by 5 bases. CDR3 in DNA: TGTGCCAGCAGCTCCTACAGGGGGCATAAGGAGACCCAGTACTTC. Translation: CASSSYRGHKETQYF.